The rows below give T cell receptor beta chains drawn from one sample of a study of control samples from healthy donors and cancer patients. Repertoires were generated with immunoSEQ multiplex PCR, while TCRdb's copy carries only in-frame clones and drops some. This sample has about 82,000 clones, with approximately 94% found just once. Sequenced: blood. Receptors originate from a woman aged 18-29 years in good health. Both conserved end residues are part of each CDR3. D genes are given only for firm matches. Clone size is given for some rows only: seen once, a few or many times, or a class if the clone is expanded.

J gene,V gene,D gene,clone size,CDR3 protein,CDR3 DNA
TRBJ1-1,TRBV3-1/TRBV3-2,-,-,CASSQRGLRAFF,TGTGCCAGCAGCCAAAGGGGTTTGCGGGCTTTCTTT
TRBJ2-2,TRBV29-1,TRBD2,-,CSVSLAGVTGELFF,TGCAGCGTTTCTCTAGCGGGAGTCACCGGGGAGCTGTTTTTT
TRBJ1-2,TRBV20-1,-,-,CIPLGAGYTF,TGCATCCCCCTAGGGGCCGGCTACACCTTC
TRBJ1-6,TRBV4-3,-,-,CASSQATAYNSPLHF,TGCGCCAGCAGCCAAGCGACGGCTTATAATTCACCCCTCCACTTT
TRBJ1-3,TRBV2,TRBD1,once,CASRRQGLTGNTIYF,TGTGCCAGCCGAAGACAGGGGCTCACTGGAAACACCATATATTTT
TRBJ1-5,TRBV5-8,-,-,CASSLGPVSNQPQHF,TGTGCCAGCAGCTTGGGTCCAGTTAGCAATCAGCCCCAGCATTTT
TRBJ1-6,TRBV28,-,-,CASNFGNSPLHF,TGTGCCAGCAACTTTGGGAATTCACCCCTCCACTTT
TRBJ1-2,TRBV29-1,-,-,CSVASANYGYTF,TGCAGCGTTGCATCAGCTAACTATGGCTACACCTTC
TRBJ2-6,TRBV5-4,TRBD1,-,CATHRGRPSSGANVLTF,TGTGCCACCCACAGGGGGCGCCCTAGCTCTGGGGCCAACGTCCTGACTTTC
TRBJ2-5,TRBV3-1/TRBV3-2,TRBD1,-,CASSQGQGDQETQYF,TGTGCCAGCAGCCAGGGACAGGGGGACCAAGAGACCCAGTACTTC
TRBJ1-6,TRBV28,-,-,CASSWSGVSPLHF,TGTGCCAGCAGTTGGTCAGGGGTCTCACCCCTCCACTTT